The next 5 T cell receptor beta chains were all read from a single sample in a study of CD8 T cells in Susac syndrome. RNA was extracted with the RNeasy kit, and a quantity of about 0.45 to 1 ug was reverse transcribed using random hexamers. TCRdb analysed the immunoSEQ multiplex PCR reads with MiXCR anew, one entry per CDR3 protein. The sample contains over 200,000 distinct CDR3 sequences, around 93% of which appear only once. Sequenced material: CD4+ T cells from PBMCs. The receptors stem from a human donor with multiple sclerosis.

The V gene is TRBV28, the J gene TRBJ2-7; possible D gene TRBD2, 5 bases. The germline V gene encodes CDR1 MDHEN and CDR2 SYDVKM. The V and J ends lost 5 bases and 3 bases respectively, with 11 bases between them. This CDR3 is built from 13 residues. CDR3 region: CASSPPGVYEQYF. The CDR3 coding sequence is TGTGCCAGCAGTCCCCCCGGGGTCTACGAGCAGTACTTC.

This clonotype has more than one count but fewer than ten. This sequence joins TRBV7-9 and TRBJ2-7; D gene unclear. The CDR3 has 12 residues. CDR1 is SEHNR and CDR2 is FQNEAQ in the germline V gene (reference sequence). The V and J ends lost 5 bases and 5 bases respectively, with 10 bases between them. CDR3 amino acids: CASSPGQDEQYF. DNA of the CDR3: TGTGCCAGCAGCCCCGGTCAAGACGAGCAGTACTTC.

CDR3 protein: CACRRQGDGPQHF. CDR3 nucleotides: TGTGCCTGTAGAAGACAGGGTGATGGGCCCCAGCATTTT. The V call is TRBV30, the J call TRBJ1-5; 7 nucleotides align to TRBD1. There are 13 residues in the CDR3. J gave up 9 bases and V 6 bases, and 11 bases lay outside the gene matches. Germline CDR1 is GTSNPN and CDR2 is SVGIG (reference sequence).

The chain employs TRBV30 and TRBJ2-7, with 7 nucleotides matching TRBD1. This CDR3 spans 15 amino acids. After removal of 2 bases from V and 6 bases from J, the junction contained 13 bases not matched to a gene. In germline, CDR1 is GTSNPN, CDR2 SVGIG (reference sequence). CDR3 DNA: TGTGCCTGGAGTATCCCGGGACAGAGGTCGCCCGAGCAGTACGTC. It translates to CAWSIPGQRSPEQYV.

The V call is TRBV23-1, the J call TRBJ1-1; TRBD1 is a possible D gene (5 bases). TRBV23-1 is treated as an ORF (open reading frame) with a function not yet certain. The V gene lost 11 bases and the J gene lost 3 bases, with 13 bases spanning the gap. CDR3 length equals 12 residues. The CDR3 protein is CAAGIGDTEAFF. The DNA for the CDR3 is TGCGCCGCCGGGATAGGGGACACTGAAGCTTTCTTT.